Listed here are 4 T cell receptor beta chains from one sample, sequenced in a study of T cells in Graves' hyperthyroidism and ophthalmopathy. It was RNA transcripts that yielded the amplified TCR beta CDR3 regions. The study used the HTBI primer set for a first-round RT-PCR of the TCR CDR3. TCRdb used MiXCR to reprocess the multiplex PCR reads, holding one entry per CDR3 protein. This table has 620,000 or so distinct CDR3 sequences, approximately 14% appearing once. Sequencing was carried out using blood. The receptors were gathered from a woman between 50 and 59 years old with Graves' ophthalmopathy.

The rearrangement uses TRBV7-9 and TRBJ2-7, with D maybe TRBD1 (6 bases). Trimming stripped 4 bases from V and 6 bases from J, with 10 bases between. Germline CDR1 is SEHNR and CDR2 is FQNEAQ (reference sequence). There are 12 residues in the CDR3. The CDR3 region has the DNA TGTGCCAGCAGCTCTCAAGGGGGCGAGCAGTACTTC. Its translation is CASSSQGGEQYF.

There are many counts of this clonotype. The CDR3 nucleotides read TGCGCCAGCAGCTCCCTAGCCTCTAGCGGGGATAGGAGCTCCTACAATGAGCAGTTCTTC. It translates to CASSSLASSGDRSSYNEQFF. V is TRBV5-1 and J is TRBJ2-1; 9 bases agree with TRBD2. Losses at the gene ends were 3 bases for V and 0 bases for J; bases not matched to a gene: 16. Germline lookup yields CDR1 SGHRS and CDR2 YFSETQ. CDR3 length: 20 amino acids.

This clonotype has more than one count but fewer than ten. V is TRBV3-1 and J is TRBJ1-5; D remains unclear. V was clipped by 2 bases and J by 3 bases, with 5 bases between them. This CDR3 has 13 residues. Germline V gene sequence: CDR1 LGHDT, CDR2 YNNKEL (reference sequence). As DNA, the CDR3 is TGTGCCAGCAGCCAATCAGTCAATCAGCCCCAGCATTTT. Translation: CASSQSVNQPQHF.

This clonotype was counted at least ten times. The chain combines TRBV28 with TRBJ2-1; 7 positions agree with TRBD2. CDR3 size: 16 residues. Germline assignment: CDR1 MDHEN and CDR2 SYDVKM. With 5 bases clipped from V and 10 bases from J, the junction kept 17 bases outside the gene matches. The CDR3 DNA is TGTGCCAGCAGTCGGGACGGGGCTGCGGGAGTAAAAGAGCAGTTCTTC. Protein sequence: CASSRDGAAGVKEQFF.